One sample yielded the 13 T cell receptor beta chains listed below, sequenced in a study of blood T cell repertoires in COVID-19. Using immunoSEQ multiplex PCR, the repertoire was profiled, and TCRdb retains in-frame clones only, with some absent. The table includes about 140,000 clones, 80% to 85% detected once. Sequencing was carried out using peripheral blood. These TCRs come from a human donor in a cohort sampled during active COVID-19.

Here the CDR3 DNA reads TGTGCCAGCAGCTTAACGGAGGGGTCCTACGAGCAGTACTTC. This sequence encodes CASSLTEGSYEQYF. The chain is built from TRBV7-2 and TRBJ2-7; maybe TRBD2 (6 bases). Trimming removed 2 bases from V and 1 base from J, with 9 bases in between. Per the germline V gene, CDR1 is SGHTA and CDR2 is FQGNSA. The CDR3 loop spans 14 amino acids.

The gene calls are TRBV29-1 and TRBJ1-2, with unresolved D. The CDR3 extends over 15 amino acids. The germline V and J ends were trimmed by 5 bases and 8 bases, with 24 bases remaining between them. Germline-derived CDR1 and CDR2 are SQVTM and ANQGSEA. CDR3 region: CSVPDVPPGVWGYTF. The CDR3 DNA is TGCAGCGTTCCAGACGTCCCCCCCGGGGTATGGGGCTACACCTTC.

V gene TRBV11-1 combines with J gene TRBJ2-3; the D gene is possibly TRBD2 (6 bases). The CDR3 consists of 13 residues. CDR1 SGHAT and CDR2 FQDESV come from the germline V gene (reference sequence). V lost 5 bases, J lost 9 bases, and 15 bases lay in between. CDR3 in amino acids: CASSLLRGNTQYF. The CDR3 coding sequence is TGTGCCAGCAGCCTCCTGCGGGGTAACACGCAGTATTTT.

The rearrangement uses TRBV2 and TRBJ2-1, with 9 bases that match TRBD1. The V segment lost 6 bases and the J segment 10 bases; nucleotides outside the gene matches: 16. CDR3 length equals 16 residues. Per germline, CDR1 SNHLY and CDR2 FYNNEI. CDR3: CASRDITGQGFGEQFF. In DNA form, the CDR3 reads TGTGCCAGCAGGGATATAACGGGACAGGGCTTCGGGGAGCAGTTCTTC.

This clone was seen a few times. The rearrangement joins TRBV7-9 to TRBJ1-1, with D unresolved. The V end lost 0 bases, the J end lost 5 bases, and 7 bases lay between the germline ends. The CDR3 is 13 amino acids. Germline CDR1 SEHNR, CDR2 FQNEAQ (reference sequence). CDR3 loop: CASSLASGTEAFF. The CDR3 DNA follows: TGTGCCAGCAGCTTAGCGTCGGGAACTGAAGCTTTCTTT.

This chain connects TRBV7-2 to TRBJ2-1; possibly TRBD2 for D (5 bases). The CDR3 contains 16 residues. Trimming removed 2 bases from V and 10 bases from J, with 21 bases in between. Germline V gene data show CDR1 as SGHTA and CDR2 as FQGNSA. The CDR3 loop is CASSLRVARVQGEQFF. The CDR3 bases are TGTGCCAGCAGCTTAAGGGTAGCGAGGGTACAAGGGGAGCAGTTCTTC.

The chain employs TRBV7-6 and TRBJ2-2, with D maybe TRBD1 (5 bases). Germline V CDR1 and CDR2: SGHVS, FNYEAQ. The CDR3 length is 16 residues. With 5 bases removed from V and 5 bases from J, the gap between germline ends came to 18 bases. The CDR3 sequence is CASSPRPGMGTGELFF. For the CDR3, the DNA is TGTGCCAGCAGCCCCCGGCCAGGGATGGGTACCGGGGAGCTGTTTTTT.

This sequence joins TRBV28 and TRBJ1-3; 7 nucleotides line up with TRBD1. Trimming removed 5 bases from V and 1 base from J; junction bases left unmatched: 5. CDR1 is MDHEN, CDR2 SYDVKM, per germline. This CDR3 comprises 15 residues. CDR3: CASSPPTGSGNTIYF. CDR3 DNA sequence: TGTGCCAGCAGTCCCCCGACAGGGTCTGGAAACACCATATATTTT.

The chain couples TRBV28 to TRBJ1-5; D ambiguous. Germline lookup yields CDR1 MDHEN and CDR2 SYDVKM. This CDR3 spans 15 amino acids. The V gene lost 6 bases and the J gene lost 0 bases, with 12 bases spanning the gap. CDR3: CASSPGLGSNQPQHF. For the CDR3, the DNA is TGTGCCAGCAGCCCGGGGTTGGGTAGCAATCAGCCCCAGCATTTT. Supplemented by reference TRBV28 and TRBJ1-5, the full variable domain reads DVKVTQSSRYLVKRTGEKVFLECVQDMDHENMFWYRQDPGLGLRLIYFSYDVKMKEKGDIPEGYSVSREKKERFSLILESASTNQTSMYLCASSPGLGSNQPQHFGDGTRLSIL.

The gene calls are TRBV3-1 (or the pseudogene TRBV3-2) and TRBJ2-3; D remains ambiguous. CDR3 length equals 15 residues. Trimming removed 4 bases from V and 0 bases from J, with 11 bases in between. In germline, CDR1 is LGHDT, CDR2 YNNKEL (reference sequence). CDR3 protein: CASSPQSVSTDTQYF. CDR3 sequence (DNA): TGTGCCAGCAGCCCTCAAAGCGTGAGCACAGATACGCAGTATTTT.

This chain's CDR3 is CASNPYLDRLNTEAFF. CDR3 bases: TGTGCCAGCAACCCATACCTCGACAGATTGAACACTGAAGCTTTCTTT. The chain carries TRBV28 and TRBJ1-1; D may be TRBD1 (5 bases). This CDR3 has 16 amino acids. Germline V gene sequence: CDR1 MDHEN, CDR2 SYDVKM. With 7 bases removed from V and 0 bases from J, the gap between germline ends came to 18 bases.

V and J are TRBV10-3 and TRBJ1-2, with 9 positions matching TRBD1. Germline-derived CDR1 and CDR2 are ENHRY and SYGVKD. V gave up 9 bases and J gave up 7 bases; unmatched junction bases: 12. This CDR3 comprises 14 residues. CDR3 in amino acids: CAITGTGSRSGYTF. The CDR3 coding sequence is TGTGCCATAACCGGGACAGGGTCCCGAAGTGGCTACACCTTC.

CDR3 in amino acids: CASGFSEKLFF. The CDR3 DNA sequence: TGTGCTAGTGGTTTCTCGGAAAAACTGTTTTTT. V is TRBV12-5 and J is TRBJ1-4; D unclear. CDR1 and CDR2 (germline): LGHNT, FRNRAP. V dropped 3 bases and J dropped 8 bases, with 4 bases sitting between them. The CDR3 extends over 11 amino acids.